The entry below gives a single T cell receptor beta chain sequence along with its context. What it recognizes is unknown. TRB cDNA was prepared as libraries by UMI-labeled 5' RACE. With the 5' RACE reads reprocessed, TCRdb shows one record per CDR3 protein and no DNA. Here the sample table reports about 85,000 distinct CDR3 sequences. Investigators sorted each CD8+ T cell subset in triplicate, taking around 290,000 cells each time. These data belong to a study of CXCR3-negative and CXCR3-positive naive CD8 T cells. Study findings and constraints: Whereas both naive subsets had comparably high diversity, memory CD8+ cells had much lower diversity. Researchers reported similar TRBV-TRBJ usage in naive CXCR3-negative and CXCR3-positive cells, though memory differed. When CXCR3-positive naive cells were set against CXCR3-negative naive cells, the former had more hydrophobic TRB CDR3s.

Germline assignment: CDR1 SGHVS and CDR2 FNYEAQ. The CDR3 totals 16 residues. This chain connects TRBV7-6 to TRBJ2-2; as DNA is missing, the TRBD2 call by TCRdb cannot be tested. The sequencing sample was made of naive CXCR3+ CD8+ T cells from blood. The sample's subset: CD45RO-CCR7+CD27+CD95- naive CD8+ T cells expressing CXCR3 (TNR3+). The sequence derives from a human donor in good health. Some clones in this sample may be carry-over from other donors' samples. The CDR3 loop reads CASSLGSGRVAGELFF.